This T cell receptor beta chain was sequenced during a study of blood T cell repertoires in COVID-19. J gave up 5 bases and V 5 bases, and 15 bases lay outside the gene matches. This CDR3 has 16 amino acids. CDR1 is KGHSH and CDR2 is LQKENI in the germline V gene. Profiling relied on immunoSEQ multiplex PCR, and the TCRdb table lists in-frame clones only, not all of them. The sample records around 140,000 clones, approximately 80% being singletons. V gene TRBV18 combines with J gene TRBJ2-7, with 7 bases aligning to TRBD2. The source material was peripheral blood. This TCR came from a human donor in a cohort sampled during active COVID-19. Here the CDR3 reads CASSSRGGAGENEQYF. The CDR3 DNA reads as TGTGCCAGCTCAAGCCGGGGAGGGGCGGGAGAAAACGAGCAGTACTTC.